The 19 T cell receptor beta chains presented below share a single source sample, sequenced in a study of CD8 T cells in Susac syndrome. It was with random hexamers that about 0.45 to 1 ug RNA was reverse transcribed. In TCRdb, the immunoSEQ multiplex PCR reads were re-called with MiXCR into one record per CDR3 protein. The table records some 200,000 distinct CDR3 sequences, approximately 90% of them present only once. The sample taken for sequencing was CD8+ T cells from PBMCs. The source is a human donor with multiple sclerosis.

This chain links TRBV30 with TRBJ2-3; D unclear. V was trimmed by 4 bases and J by 2 bases, leaving 4 bases between them. This CDR3 contains 11 residues. The V gene's germline CDR1 is GTSNPN and CDR2 SVGIG (reference sequence). CDR3 loop: CAWMVTDTQYF. CDR3 coding DNA: TGTGCCTGGATGGTCACAGATACGCAGTATTTT.

CDR3 residues: CAKSPLGGRNTEAFF. The CDR3 DNA follows: TGTGCCAAGTCCCCTTTAGGGGGGCGAAACACTGAAGCTTTCTTT. This rearrangement joins TRBV21-1 to TRBJ1-1; the listed D gene, TRBD1, was not tested against the DNA. TRBV21-1 is classified as a pseudogene. There are 15 residues in the CDR3.

This clonotype came up once. This chain links TRBV4-3 with TRBJ2-2; 9 nucleotides agree with TRBD1. This CDR3 is built from 16 residues. The trim removed 3 bases at V and 1 base at J, leaving 3 bases unmatched. CDR1 and CDR2 from the germline V gene are LGHNA and YSLEER. Here the CDR3 DNA reads TGCGCCAGCAGCCAGGACAGGGGTGGGAACACCGGGGAGCTGTTTTTT. Protein sequence: CASSQDRGGNTGELFF.

The count of this clonotype is one. This chain links TRBV27 with TRBJ1-6; D is undetermined. The CDR3 runs to 15 residues. V lost 4 bases and J lost 7, with 14 bases in between. The germline CDR1 and CDR2 sequences are MNHEY and SMNVEV (reference sequence). The CDR3 reads CASSSGEYRNSPLHF. CDR3 nucleotides: TGTGCCAGCAGTTCCGGGGAATATCGGAATTCACCCCTCCACTTT.

This rearrangement joins TRBV24-1 to TRBJ1-5; perhaps TRBD1 as D (5 bases). From germline, CDR1 is KGHDR and CDR2 SFDVKD. V was shortened by 9 bases and J by 6 bases, with 14 bases between the two germline ends. The CDR3 consists of 13 residues. The CDR3 region is CATSALRGQPQHF. CDR3 DNA: TGTGCCACCTCTGCATTAAGGGGTCAGCCCCAGCATTTT.

The rearrangement links TRBV30 to TRBJ1-1; D is undetermined. The CDR3 is 14 amino acids. Trimming removed 0 bases at V and 1 base at J, with 9 bases between. CDR1 GTSNPN and CDR2 SVGIG come from the germline V gene (reference sequence). The CDR3 region has the DNA TGTGCCTGGAGTGTACCTCTCGGGAACACTGAAGCTTTCTTT. The encoded protein is CAWSVPLGNTEAFF.

V and J are TRBV28 and TRBJ1-1, with D possibly TRBD1 on 5 matching bases. Germline V gives CDR1 MDHEN, CDR2 SYDVKM. V shed 6 bases and J shed 11 bases, with 16 bases lying between them. The CDR3 covers 12 residues. The CDR3 DNA reads TGTGCCAGCAGACGCGGGGGGAACTGGGCTTTCTTT. Amino acids: CASRRGGNWAFF.

V gene TRBV7-3 combines with J gene TRBJ2-3; D is uncertain. Per the germline V gene, CDR1 is SGHTA and CDR2 is FQGTGA. This CDR3 spans 13 amino acids. V was shortened by 3 bases and J by 5 bases, with 9 bases between the two germline ends. The CDR3 bases are TGTGCCAGCAGCTTCAACTCCCGAGATACGCAGTATTTT. Amino acids: CASSFNSRDTQYF. The whole variable domain, filled in from reference TRBV7-3 and TRBJ2-3, reads GAGVSQTPSNKVTEKGKYVELRCDPISGHTALYWYRQSLGQGPEFLIYFQGTGAADDSGLPNDRFFAVRPEGSVSTLKIQRTERGDSAVYLCASSFNSRDTQYFGPGTRLTVL.

The chain uses TRBV7-9 and TRBJ2-7; D possibly corresponds to TRBD1 (6 bases). Germline V CDR1 and CDR2: SEHNR, FQNEAQ (reference sequence). The V gene lost 1 base and the J gene lost 3 bases, with 10 bases spanning the gap. There are 14 residues in the CDR3. CDR3 amino acids: CASSLDGGNYEQYF. The CDR3 nucleotides are TGTGCCAGCAGCTTAGATGGGGGCAACTACGAGCAGTACTTC.

The V gene is TRBV12-3 or TRBV12-4, the J gene TRBJ2-7; 7 nucleotides agree with TRBD2. There are 14 residues in the CDR3. Trimming at V came to 5 bases and at J to 5 bases, leaving 9 bases not matched to a gene. The CDR3 DNA reads TGTGCCAGCAGTCCGGGGGGTAAGGTCCACGAGCAGTACTTC. It is translated as CASSPGGKVHEQYF.

The chain links TRBV20-1 to TRBJ2-5, with TRBD2 matching over 8 bases. Trimming at V came to 3 bases and at J to 2 bases, leaving 8 bases not matched to a gene. CDR1 is DFQATT and CDR2 is SNEGSKA in the germline V gene (reference sequence). This CDR3 is 15 amino acids long. The CDR3 nucleotides read TGCAGTGCTAGTTTGGGACTAGGATCTCAAGAGACCCAGTACTTC. Its translation is CSASLGLGSQETQYF.

V is TRBV12-3 or TRBV12-4 and J is TRBJ2-7; TRBD1 is a possible D gene (6 bases). The CDR3 covers 11 residues. V was shortened by 8 bases and J by 7 bases, with 12 bases between the two germline ends. The CDR3 is CASGADREQYF. Here the CDR3 DNA reads TGTGCCAGCGGTGCCGACAGGGAGCAGTACTTC.

The chain uses TRBV5-1 and TRBJ2-2; D possibly corresponds to TRBD2 (7 bases). The V gene's germline CDR1 is SGHRS and CDR2 YFSETQ. The CDR3 has 15 amino acids. The V end lost 4 bases, the J end lost 10 bases, and 20 bases lay between the germline ends. The CDR3 nucleotides read TGCGCCAGCAGCAGTCCCTTAGGGGGGGCCGAGGAGCTGTTTTTT. Translating gives CASSSPLGGAEELFF. The variable domain in full, with the rest retrieved from reference TRBV5-1 and TRBJ2-2, is KAGVTQTPRYLIKTRGQQVTLSCSPISGHRSVSWYQQTPGQGLQFLFEYFSETQRNKGNFPGRFSGRQFSNSRSEMNVSTLELGDSALYLCASSSPLGGAEELFFGEGSRLTVL.

The chain employs TRBV6-6 and TRBJ2-3, with 8 bases that match TRBD2. CDR1 and CDR2 from the germline V gene are MNHNY and SVGAGI (reference sequence). This CDR3 is built from 15 residues. The V and J ends lost 4 bases and 6 bases, in that order; junction bases with no gene match: 9. The CDR3 coding sequence is TGTGCCAGCAGTTCGGCCGGGACTAGTGAGGATACGCAGTATTTT. It yields the protein CASSSAGTSEDTQYF.

This clonotype has just a few counts. The chain links TRBV30 to TRBJ2-1, with D hard to call. The CDR3 is 12 residues long. Between the trimmed V and J ends, which lost 7 bases and 4 bases, there was a span of 11 bases. The V gene's germline CDR1 is GTSNPN and CDR2 SVGIG (reference sequence). CDR3 sequence reads: CASDEAYNEQFF. CDR3 nucleotide sequence: TGTGCCTCCGACGAGGCTTACAATGAGCAGTTCTTC.

V gene TRBV9 combines with J gene TRBJ2-1; TRBD2 is a possible D gene (5 bases). The V and J ends lost 3 bases and 8 bases respectively, with 9 bases between them. This CDR3 has 12 residues. The germline V gene encodes CDR1 SGDLS and CDR2 YYNGEE. The CDR3 is CASSGTSDEQFF. The CDR3 nucleotides are TGTGCCAGCAGCGGAACTAGTGATGAGCAGTTCTTC.

Turning to this clonotype: The conserved phenylalanine or tryptophan normally closing the CDR3 is absent here, so this likely arose from a read error. The chain combines TRBV29-1 with TRBJ2-5, with TRBD2 as a possible D gene (5 bases). V gave up 0 bases and J gave up 4 bases, with 15 bases separating them. The CDR3 runs to 15 residues. In germline, CDR1 is SQVTM, CDR2 ANQGSEA. The CDR3 region has the DNA TGCAGCGTTGAAGATCAGGCTTCGGGGAGAGAGACCCAGTACTTG. Protein: CSVEDQASGRETQYL.

This sequence joins TRBV20-1 and TRBJ2-1; TRBD1 might be the D (5 bases). The CDR3 has 15 amino acids. The germline V gene encodes CDR1 DFQATT and CDR2 SNEGSKA (reference sequence). Trimming took 0 bases from V and 4 from J, leaving 13 bases between them. The CDR3 DNA reads as TGCAGTGCTAGAGATGGGGCAGCCCAGTACAATGAGCAGTTCTTC. This encodes CSARDGAAQYNEQFF.

J is TRBJ2-5 and V is TRBV4-3, with D possibly TRBD2 on 5 matching bases. Germline V gene data show CDR1 as LGHNA and CDR2 as YSLEER. The ends were cut back, 5 bases at V and 5 bases at J, with 18 bases in the middle. The CDR3 runs to 15 residues. CDR3 DNA sequence: TGCGCCAGCAGCTCACGAATGCAGGACTGGGAGACCCAGTACTTC. It specifies CASSSRMQDWETQYF.